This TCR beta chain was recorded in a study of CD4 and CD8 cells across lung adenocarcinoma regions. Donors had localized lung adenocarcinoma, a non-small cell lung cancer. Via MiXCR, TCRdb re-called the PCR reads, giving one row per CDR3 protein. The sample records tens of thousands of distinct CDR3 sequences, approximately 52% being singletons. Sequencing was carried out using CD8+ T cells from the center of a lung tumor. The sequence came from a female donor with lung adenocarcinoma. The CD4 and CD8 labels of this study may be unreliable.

In nucleotides, the CDR3 is TGTGCCAGCAGTGAATTAAGCGGCGGGCAGCCCCAGCATTTT. Residues: CASSELSGGQPQHF. The V gene is TRBV25-1, the J gene TRBJ1-5; no clear D gene. CDR3 length: 14 residues. CDR1 MGHDK and CDR2 SYGVNS come from the germline V gene. V was pared by 1 base and J by 7 bases, with 11 bases between.